Only a few counts were recorded for the clone carrying this TCR beta chain. Its antigen remains unknown. The sample comes from a study of beta chain features in type 1 diabetes. Study-level information: Examination covered roughly 100,000,000 sorted cells spanning all samples. Regarding the study as a whole: The study found fewer insertions and more deletions at VDJ junctions in type 1 diabetes patients. Type 1 diabetes patients showed a moderate but significant shortening of TCRB CDR3s in all four CD4+ subsets.

The V gene's germline CDR1 is ENHRY and CDR2 SYGVKD. The CDR3 is 16 residues long. After removal of 4 bases from V and 0 bases from J, the junction contained 6 bases not matched to a gene. Isolated RNA was reverse transcribed in full, so expressed TCRB transcripts were sequenced. The repertoire was sequenced with immunoSEQ multiplex PCR; TCRdb's copy has only in-frame clones and lacks some. The sample carries about 240,000 clones, 14% recorded once. Sampling consisted of one heparinised blood draw per donor, averaging around 100 mL. CD4+ cells of the naive, central memory, regulatory and stem cell-like memory types were sorted via CD45RO/CCR7/CD25/CD127/CD95/CD27.

The sample was naive CD4+ T cells from blood. The rearrangement joins TRBV10-3 to TRBJ2-4, with TRBD2 matching over 7 bases. The clonotype comes from a man younger than 40 with type 1 diabetes. This CDR3 reads CAISAGGPLAKNIQYF. The CDR3, as DNA: TGTGCCATCAGTGCGGGAGGCCCGCTAGCCAAAAACATTCAGTACTTC.